Each of the 18 T cell receptor beta chains below was sequenced from the same sample in a study of shared clonotypes between healthy human individuals. Clones were read by immunoSEQ multiplex PCR, and TCRdb kept only the in-frame ones, dropping some. Of about 510,000 clones listed, 90% to 97% are singletons. Material: naive CD4+ T cells sorted from blood. Subset indicated: CD45RA+ positively selected. Receptors were obtained from a woman aged 25 to 39 in good health.

J is TRBJ2-7 and V is TRBV2; D gene uncertain. Trimming removed 8 bases at V and 8 bases at J, with 13 bases between. This CDR3 has 11 residues. The germline CDR1 and CDR2 sequences are SNHLY and FYNNEI. The CDR3 is CASRNGYQQYF. The CDR3 DNA reads TGTGCCAGCCGAAACGGTTACCAGCAGTACTTC.

V gene TRBV11-3 combines with J gene TRBJ2-3, with D perhaps TRBD2 (5 bases). The CDR3 has 15 amino acids. From germline, CDR1 is SGHNT and CDR2 YENEEA. Trimming took off 1 base at V and 0 bases at J, with 8 bases between the two ends. CDR3 sequence (DNA): TGTGCCAGCAGCTTAGCGCTAGCCAGCACAGATACGCAGTATTTT. This gives the protein CASSLALASTDTQYF.

The chain combines TRBV5-6 with TRBJ2-5; no definite D call. Trimming pared 0 bases from V and 2 bases from J, leaving 8 bases between. Germline V gives CDR1 SGHDT, CDR2 YYEEEE. The CDR3 contains 14 residues. Here the CDR3 DNA reads TGTGCCAGCAGCTTGGCAAGAAATCAAGAGACCCAGTACTTC. This translates into CASSLARNQETQYF.

V is TRBV6-1 and J is TRBJ2-7, with no clear D. The length of the CDR3 is 12 residues. V lost 4 bases and J 5 bases, leaving 9 bases between the germline ends. From germline, CDR1 is MNHNS and CDR2 SASEGT. The DNA of the CDR3 is TGTGCCAGCAGTGTACCCCTGAACGAGCAGTACTTC. The encoded protein is CASSVPLNEQYF.

The chain links TRBV28 to TRBJ2-2; D perhaps matches TRBD1 (5 bases). Germline V gene lookup returns CDR1 MDHEN and CDR2 SYDVKM. The CDR3 covers 13 residues. Trimming removed 8 bases from V and 1 base from J, with 8 bases in between. CDR3 nucleotide sequence: TGTGCCAGCCTTACAGGGAACACCGGGGAGCTGTTTTTT. Translated: CASLTGNTGELFF.

The chain uses TRBV28 and TRBJ1-2, with D uncertain. The CDR3 runs to 14 residues. The germline V and J ends were trimmed by 2 bases and 2 bases, with 9 bases remaining between them. CDR1 is MDHEN and CDR2 is SYDVKM in the germline V gene. This CDR3 reads CASSLEQSNYGYTF. The CDR3 bases are TGTGCCAGCAGTTTAGAACAGTCCAACTATGGCTACACCTTC.

The genes are TRBV6-5 and TRBJ2-4; tentatively, D is TRBD1 (5 bases). CDR3 length: 14 amino acids. V was clipped by 8 bases and J by 8 bases, with 19 bases between them. CDR1 is MNHEY and CDR2 is SVGAGI in the germline V gene. The CDR3 region is CASAGRALSDIQYF. The CDR3 bases are TGTGCCAGCGCTGGCAGGGCCCTATCCGACATTCAGTACTTC.

This clone showed up just a few times. The chain links TRBV30 to TRBJ1-4, with 8 bases aligning to TRBD1. With V trimmed by 1 base and J by 6 bases, 4 bases remained unmatched. Germline V lookup: CDR1 GTSNPN, CDR2 SVGIG (reference sequence). The CDR3 contains 14 residues. The CDR3 sequence: CAWSGQGADEKLFF. CDR3 nucleotides: TGTGCCTGGAGTGGCCAGGGGGCGGATGAAAAACTGTTTTTT.

The V call is TRBV28, the J call TRBJ2-7, with D possibly TRBD1 on 6 matching bases. The CDR3 consists of 15 residues. From germline, CDR1 is MDHEN and CDR2 SYDVKM. Deletions cut 4 bases from V and 2 bases from J, with 15 bases between. CDR3: CASSSGQPDPYEQYF. In nucleotides, the CDR3 is TGTGCCAGCAGTTCCGGACAGCCTGACCCCTACGAGCAGTACTTC. Full variable domain (rest looked up from reference TRBV28 and TRBJ2-7): DVKVTQSSRYLVKRTGEKVFLECVQDMDHENMFWYRQDPGLGLRLIYFSYDVKMKEKGDIPEGYSVSREKKERFSLILESASTNQTSMYLCASSSGQPDPYEQYFGPGTRLTVT.

This rearrangement joins TRBV11-3 to TRBJ2-7; D is unresolved. The germline CDR1 and CDR2 sequences are SGHNT and YENEEA. The CDR3 contains 14 residues. Deletions cut 3 bases from V and 0 bases from J, with 9 bases between. The CDR3 DNA reads as TGTGCCAGCAGCTTGTATCCCGACTCCTACGAGCAGTACTTC. As protein: CASSLYPDSYEQYF.

V gene TRBV15 combines with J gene TRBJ2-1, with 10 bases lining up with TRBD2. The CDR3 is 17 residues long. The V segment lost 0 bases and the J segment 9 bases; nucleotides outside the gene matches: 11. The V gene's germline CDR1 is LNHNV and CDR2 YYDKDF (reference sequence). CDR3 amino acids: CATSRDGGSGRAGEQFF. CDR3 coding DNA: TGTGCCACCAGCAGAGATGGAGGCAGCGGGAGGGCCGGTGAGCAGTTCTTC.

This chain links TRBV30 with TRBJ1-2, with 7 bases that match TRBD1. Germline V gives CDR1 GTSNPN, CDR2 SVGIG (reference sequence). V shed 2 bases and J 4 bases; nucleotides not matched to a gene: 10. The CDR3 is 15 amino acids. The chain's CDR3 is CAWSPGDSVIYGYTF. CDR3 bases: TGTGCCTGGAGTCCGGGGGACAGCGTCATCTATGGCTACACCTTC. The full variable domain, completed using reference TRBV30 and TRBJ1-2, is SQTIHQWPATLVQPVGSPLSLECTVEGTSNPNLYWYRQAAGRGLQLLFYSVGIGQISSEVPQNLSASRPQDRQFILSSKKLLLSDSGFYLCAWSPGDSVIYGYTFGSGTRLTVV.

The chain carries TRBV18 and TRBJ1-1, with D hard to call. Germline V gene lookup returns CDR1 KGHSH and CDR2 LQKENI. The CDR3 runs 15 residues. The V gene lost 2 bases and the J gene lost 3 bases, with 13 bases spanning the gap. The CDR3 spells CASSPGEASYTEAFF. Written as DNA, the CDR3 is TGTGCCAGCTCACCAGGGGAGGCGAGCTACACTGAAGCTTTCTTT.

V is TRBV6-5 and J is TRBJ2-6; D remains ambiguous. The CDR3 covers 15 residues. Per the germline V gene, CDR1 is MNHEY and CDR2 is SVGAGI. The germline V and J ends were trimmed by 6 bases and 0 bases, with 9 bases remaining between them. CDR3 region: CASSRLISGANVLTF. The CDR3 coding sequence is TGTGCCAGCAGCCGACTGATCTCTGGGGCCAACGTCCTGACTTTC.

Regarding this clone: Different DNA sequences within this sample yield the same CDR3. V is TRBV18 and J is TRBJ1-2; D ambiguous. Germline V lookup: CDR1 KGHSH, CDR2 LQKENI. V was shortened by 3 bases and J by 2 bases, with 4 bases between the two germline ends. CDR3 length equals 12 residues. CDR3 DNA sequence: TGTGCCAGCTCACCGGAAAACTATGGCTACACCTTC. Protein sequence: CASSPENYGYTF.

V usage is TRBV2 and J usage is TRBJ1-5, with 8 bases lining up with TRBD1. J lost 5 bases, V lost 6 bases, and 18 bases had no gene match. Germline CDR1 reads SNHLY; CDR2 reads FYNNEI. This CDR3 is 18 amino acids long. Written as DNA, the CDR3 is TGTGCCAGCAGACGTCGTTTGGCTAGGACAGGGTCGTATCAGCCCCAGCATTTT. Amino acid sequence: CASRRRLARTGSYQPQHF.

This chain's CDR3 is CASSPLGTGQGYEQYF. The CDR3 region has the DNA TGTGCCAGCTCACCACTGGGTACGGGACAGGGCTACGAGCAGTACTTC. The chain is built from TRBV18 and TRBJ2-7; 9 nucleotides match TRBD1. In germline, CDR1 is KGHSH, CDR2 LQKENI. Losses at the gene ends were 1 base for V and 3 bases for J; bases not matched to a gene: 7. CDR3 length equals 16 residues. Combining the CDR3 with reference TRBV18 and TRBJ2-7 gives the whole variable domain NAGVMQNPRHLVRRRGQEARLRCSPMKGHSHVYWYRQLPEEGLKFMVYLQKENIIDESGMPKERFSAEFPKEGPSILRIQQVVRGDSAAYFCASSPLGTGQGYEQYFGPGTRLTVT.

DNA of the CDR3: TGTGCCAGCAGCCCCTTTAGCGGGAGCTATAGCACAGATACGCAGTATTTT. Translation: CASSPFSGSYSTDTQYF. The V gene is TRBV7-2, the J gene TRBJ2-3; 9 nucleotides align to TRBD2. Germline V gives CDR1 SGHTA, CDR2 FQGNSA. This CDR3 spans 17 amino acids. The V and J ends lost 5 bases and 0 bases, in that order; junction bases with no gene match: 9.